This T cell receptor (beta chain) was sequenced in a study of shared clonotypes between healthy human individuals. Deep-level settings were used for running the assay. Several immunoSEQ plates held equal portions of the genomic DNA taken from each subset. Original handling: Filtering of immunoSEQ junctional sequences could not match full-length read filtering. Assay: immunoSEQ multiplex PCR; the TCRdb copy retains only in-frame clones and omits some. From that table come the V and J calls and clone size; the DNA was used to work out D and trimming. Seen here are around 690,000 clones, 90% observed once, and the top ten hold about 33%. Study results and caveats: Rarefaction curves obtained for sorted subsets showed sequencing incomplete despite large depth.

As for this clone: Its antigen is not known.

The CDR3 is made up of 16 amino acids. With 4 bases removed from V and 1 base from J, the gap between germline ends came to 17 bases. The germline V gene encodes CDR1 SGHRS and CDR2 YFSETQ. The sequence was obtained from a man aged 18 to 29 in good health. Some clones in this sample may be carry-over from other donors' samples. The chain is built from TRBV5-1 and TRBJ1-1; the D gene is possibly TRBD1 (6 bases). Sequencing was done on a sample of memory CD8+ T cells from PBMCs. The subset denotes: CD45RO+ cells pooled with CCR7-negative TemRA cells. This CDR3 is CASSRGVDRPNTEAFF. The CDR3 DNA reads as TGCGCCAGCAGCCGAGGCGTTGACAGGCCGAACACTGAAGCTTTCTTT. Using reference TRBV5-1 and TRBJ1-1 for the parts outside the CDR3, the full variable domain is KAGVTQTPRYLIKTRGQQVTLSCSPISGHRSVSWYQQTPGQGLQFLFEYFSETQRNKGNFPGRFSGRQFSNSRSEMNVSTLELGDSALYLCASSRGVDRPNTEAFFGQGTRLTVV.